This TCR beta chain comes out of a study of tumor-infiltrating lymphocytes in primary liver carcinoma. Study summary: Men and women, 30 to 69 years of age, made up the patients.

Overall study findings and caveats: In tumor-adjacent and tumor-blood pairs, overlap was lower than in tumor region pairs.

The junction had 8 bases not matched to a gene; V was cut back by 6 bases and J by 4 bases. Germline V CDR1 and CDR2: SNHLY, FYNNEI. This CDR3 has 15 residues. As regards this clonotype: Its antigen is not known.

Extraction of RNA together with DNA used about 17-31 mg of unsorted bulk tissue. Patients were chronically HBV-infected and treatment-naive. A primer in the constant region served to generate TCR beta cDNA from approximately 460 ng of total RNA. What produced the TCR beta libraries was three nested multiplex PCR rounds using slightly modified ARM-PCR. The first two PCR rounds used TRBV1-TRBV30 primers with a Cbeta primer, approximately 10 cycles each. TCRdb re-called the multiplex PCR reads with MiXCR, one entry per CDR3 protein. Of roughly 80,000 distinct CDR3 sequences listed, 69% are singletons. This chain links TRBV2 with TRBJ1-5; 8 nucleotides match TRBD1. This receptor was taken from a man aged 40-50 years with primary liver carcinoma and hepatitis B virus infection. Sequencing used tumor-adjacent normal liver tissue. In DNA form, the CDR3 reads TGTGCCAGCAGCGCAGGGGGCGCAAGTAATCAGCCCCAGCATTTT. Encoded protein: CASSAGGASNQPQHF.